A selection of T cell receptor beta chains follows, all from one sample in a study of cytomegalovirus exposure and HLA in healthy donors. Assay used: immunoSEQ multiplex PCR; TCRdb lists only in-frame clones, some missing. The top ten clones hold roughly 1.4% of a sample with roughly 180,000 clones, over 80% of them seen once. The sample comprised PBMCs. The receptors originated from a girl aged 5-17 years in good health and CMV-seropositive. Each CDR3 is given with its conserved first and last residue. The D gene is left open where the match is weak. The listing skips clone size in some rows; elsewhere it reads once, few, many or a size class.

TRBJ2-5 | TRBV7-2 | NA | NA | TGTGCCAGCAGCTTAGGACAGATTAAAGAGACCCAGTACTTC | CASSLGQIKETQYF
TRBJ2-7 | TRBV6-1 | TRBD1 | NA | TGTGCCAGCAGTGAAAGGGGGGACAGGGAGGTCTACGAGCAGTACTTC | CASSERGDREVYEQYF
TRBJ2-7 | TRBV5-1 | NA | NA | TGCGCCAGCAGCTTGGAAGGGTCGGGGTACGAGCAGTACTTC | CASSLEGSGYEQYF
TRBJ2-6 | TRBV29-1 | NA | NA | TGCAGCGTTCCAAGGGGCACTGGGGCCAACGTCCTGACTTTC | CSVPRGTGANVLTF
TRBJ2-5 | TRBV6-6 | NA | NA | TGTGCCACCACCCCCAGGAGGACAGAGAAAGAGACCCAGTACTTC | CATTPRRTEKETQYF
TRBJ1-1 | TRBV5-1 | NA | NA | TGCGCCAGCAGCTTGGAGGGCCAGGGTGGCACTGAAGCTTTCTTT | CASSLEGQGGTEAFF
TRBJ2-3 | TRBV30 | TRBD2 | NA | TGTGCCTGCCAGCGGGAGCTCACAGATACGCAGTATTTT | CACQRELTDTQYF
TRBJ1-5 | TRBV10-3 | TRBD1 | NA | TGTGCCATCAGTGAGGGACAGGAGAATCAGCCCCAGCATTTT | CAISEGQENQPQHF
TRBJ2-2 | TRBV5-5 | NA | NA | TGTGCCAGCAGCGCTGCTCGGGTTACCGGGGAGCTGTTTTTT | CASSAARVTGELFF
TRBJ1-2 | TRBV2 | NA | once | TGTGCCAGCAGCGATCCGAGACTAGGCTCCAACTATGGCTACACCTTC | CASSDPRLGSNYGYTF
TRBJ1-1 | TRBV7-9 | NA | NA | TGTGCCAGCAGCTTAGCAACAGGACGGAACACTGAAGCTTTCTTT | CASSLATGRNTEAFF
TRBJ2-7 | TRBV7-9 | NA | NA | TGTGCCAGCAGCCTACTAAGGCCCTACGAGCAGTACTTC | CASSLLRPYEQYF
TRBJ2-7 | TRBV5-1 | TRBD2 | once | TGCGCCAGCAGCGATCTCAGCGGGGGGCTATCCTACGAGCAGTACTTC | CASSDLSGGLSYEQYF
TRBJ2-3 | TRBV2 | TRBD2 | NA | TGTGCCAGCAATCTCGCGGGGGAGTGGAGCACAGATACGCAGTATTTT | CASNLAGEWSTDTQYF